Presented here are 24 T cell receptor beta chains from one specimen sequenced in a study of response to subunit inactivated influenza vaccine. TCRdb ran MiXCR on the RT-PCR reads and lists one entry per CDR3 protein. In the table there are fewer than 650,000 distinct CDR3 sequences, approximately 13% of which are singletons. The sample was PBMCs from blood, taken 45 days after vaccination. The receptors stem from a man aged 50-59 years who received an inactivated influenza vaccine.

This clonotype was seen a few times. CDR3: CASSSMVGGYTF. The CDR3 region has the DNA TGTGCCAGCAGTTCCATGGTCGGTGGCTACACCTTC. This chain uses TRBV12-3 or TRBV12-4 with TRBJ1-2; no clear D gene. CDR3 length: 12 amino acids. Trimming stripped 4 bases from V and 7 bases from J, with 10 bases between.

This clonotype showed up just a few times. The rearrangement links TRBV20-1 to TRBJ2-5, with 11 bases aligning to TRBD2. This CDR3 contains 14 residues. Germline V gene lookup returns CDR1 DFQATT and CDR2 SNEGSKA (reference sequence). V lost 2 bases and J lost 4; bases outside the gene matches: 3. For the CDR3, the DNA is TGCAGTGCTAGACCCGGGACTAGCGGAGAGACCCAGTACTTC. It encodes CSARPGTSGETQYF.

This clonotype was counted between two and nine times. The chain uses TRBV7-2 and TRBJ2-3, with a weak D call TRBD2 (6 bases). V lost 5 bases, J lost 11 bases, and 17 bases lay in between. The CDR3 is made up of 13 amino acids. In germline, CDR1 is SGHTA, CDR2 FQGNSA. The CDR3, as DNA: TGTGCCAGCAGCGCCTTGGGAGGATATGAGCAGTATTTT. Translated: CASSALGGYEQYF.

This clonotype turned up a few times. This chain links TRBV20-1 with TRBJ2-7, with D tentatively TRBD1 (5 bases). Deletions cut 3 bases from V and 3 bases from J, with 12 bases between. CDR1 is DFQATT and CDR2 is SNEGSKA in the germline V gene (reference sequence). The CDR3 is made up of 13 amino acids. The chain's CDR3 is CSARDTYFYEQYF. CDR3 DNA sequence: TGCAGTGCTAGGGACACATATTTCTACGAGCAGTACTTC.

V usage is TRBV7-2 and J usage is TRBJ2-7; D is uncertain. There are 16 residues in the CDR3. Per germline, CDR1 SGHTA and CDR2 FQGNSA. V was trimmed by 1 base and J by 6 bases, leaving 19 bases between them. Written as DNA, the CDR3 is TGTGCCAGCAGCTTAGTCCCTAAGGAGAGCCTTCCCGAGCAGTACTTC. This sequence encodes CASSLVPKESLPEQYF.

The rearrangement uses TRBV7-8 and TRBJ1-2; the match to TRBD1 covers 11 bases. The CDR3 covers 16 residues. The germline V gene has CDR1 SGHVS and CDR2 FQNEAQ. Trimming took 1 base from V and 1 from J; bases not matched to a gene: 2. In nucleotides, the CDR3 is TGTGCCAGCAGCTTAGGGACAGGGGGCTTTAACTATGGCTACACCTTC. It translates to CASSLGTGGFNYGYTF. The whole variable domain, remainder taken from reference TRBV7-8 and TRBJ1-2, is GAGVSQSPRYKVAKRGQDVALRCDPISGHVSLFWYQQALGQGPEFLTYFQNEAQLDKSGLPSDRFFAERPEGSVSTLKIQRTQQEDSAVYLCASSLGTGGFNYGYTFGSGTRLTVV.

This CDR3 reads CASSESGLAGSSETQYF. In nucleotides, the CDR3 is TGTGCCAGCAGTGAATCGGGACTAGCGGGATCAAGTGAGACCCAGTACTTC. The V and J genes are TRBV25-1 and TRBJ2-5, with 13 nucleotides matching TRBD2. CDR1 and CDR2 from the germline V gene are MGHDK and SYGVNS. The CDR3 is made up of 17 amino acids. V lost 1 base, J lost 5 bases, and 7 bases stayed unmatched.

Many counts were recorded for this clonotype. The chain joins TRBV10-3 to TRBJ2-1, with D unclear. V lost 6 bases to trimming and J lost 0 bases, with 12 bases between them. Germline loops: CDR1 ENHRY, CDR2 SYGVKD. The CDR3 runs to 15 residues. The CDR3 sequence: CAIRKGPSSYNEQFF. The CDR3 DNA sequence: TGTGCCATCAGAAAGGGCCCGAGCTCCTACAATGAGCAGTTCTTC.

This clonotype was counted a few times. The chain employs TRBV5-1 and TRBJ2-2; TRBD1 aligns across 9 bases. Looked up from germline, CDR1 is SGHRS and CDR2 is YFSETQ. V lost 4 bases and J lost 7; bases outside the gene matches: 8. The CDR3 runs 15 residues. Here the CDR3 DNA reads TGCGCCAGCAGCATCGCCGGGACAGGGTTCGGGGAGCTGTTTTTT. It translates to CASSIAGTGFGELFF.

This clonotype was seen only a few times. The chain carries TRBV7-2 and TRBJ1-4, with 8 positions matching TRBD1. The germline V gene has CDR1 SGHTA and CDR2 FQGNSA. The CDR3 is 15 residues long. J lost 6 bases, V lost 5 bases, and 8 bases had no gene match. The CDR3 region has the DNA TGTGCCAGCAGCCTACCGGGACAGGTGGATGAAAAACTGTTTTTT. This gives the protein CASSLPGQVDEKLFF.

This clonotype occurred a few times. The rearrangement joins TRBV5-6 to TRBJ2-1; D might be TRBD1 (6 bases). The CDR3 length is 15 residues. V dropped 0 bases and J dropped 5 bases, with 12 bases sitting between them. Germline V gene data show CDR1 as SGHDT and CDR2 as YYEEEE. DNA for the CDR3: TGTGCCAGCAGCTTGGCTGGGACACCCGACAATGAGCAGTTCTTC. Protein sequence: CASSLAGTPDNEQFF.

V and J are TRBV6-1 and TRBJ2-5, with D perhaps matching TRBD2 (6 bases). CDR3 length: 14 amino acids. CDR1 and CDR2 from the germline V gene are MNHNS and SASEGT. Deletions cut 6 bases from V and 0 bases from J, with 11 bases between. The CDR3 spells CASRNRRDQETQYF. The CDR3 DNA is TGTGCCAGCAGAAACAGGAGGGACCAAGAGACCCAGTACTTC.

The V gene is TRBV20-1, the J gene TRBJ2-7, with D hard to call. The CDR3 length is 13 residues. Germline V gene lookup returns CDR1 DFQATT and CDR2 SNEGSKA (reference sequence). V lost 2 bases and J lost 2, with 10 bases in between. The CDR3 here is CSARSSRAYEQYF. The DNA of the CDR3 is TGCAGTGCTAGAAGTTCGCGTGCCTACGAGCAGTACTTC.

This sequence joins TRBV6-5 and TRBJ1-1, with a weak D call TRBD1 (5 bases). V was cut by 4 bases and J by 0 bases, with 18 bases left in between. Germline assignment: CDR1 MNHEY and CDR2 SVGAGI. The CDR3 is 17 amino acids. The CDR3 spells CASSFGASGIMNTEAFF. DNA for the CDR3: TGTGCCAGCAGTTTTGGGGCCTCGGGGATCATGAACACTGAAGCTTTCTTT.

This clonotype was seen a handful of times. The rearrangement joins TRBV4-3 to TRBJ1-1; perhaps TRBD1 as D (5 bases). Germline loops: CDR1 LGHNA, CDR2 YSLEER. V was cut by 0 bases and J by 0 bases, with 8 bases left in between. The CDR3 totals 15 residues. The CDR3 protein is CASSQDQGMNTEAFF. The CDR3 region has the DNA TGCGCCAGCAGCCAAGATCAGGGAATGAACACTGAAGCTTTCTTT.

This chain connects TRBV24-1 to TRBJ1-1, with a weak D call TRBD1 (6 bases). The CDR3 consists of 14 residues. The germline gives CDR1 KGHDR, CDR2 SFDVKD. Trimming took 6 bases from V and 1 from J, leaving 11 bases between them. This CDR3 reads CATSQTGRNTEAFF. For the CDR3, the DNA is TGTGCCACCAGTCAGACAGGCCGGAACACTGAAGCTTTCTTT.

A few counts support this clonotype. The V call is TRBV12-3 or TRBV12-4, the J call TRBJ1-2, with 10 bases lining up with TRBD1. The CDR3 contains 16 residues. The V segment lost 5 bases and the J segment 7 bases; nucleotides outside the gene matches: 13. The CDR3 reads CASSVYRQGAGGGYTF. As DNA, the CDR3 is TGTGCCAGCAGTGTCTATCGACAGGGGGCAGGGGGTGGCTACACCTTC.

The V and J genes are TRBV7-2 and TRBJ1-5; D perhaps matches TRBD1 (5 bases). This CDR3 has 14 amino acids. With 6 bases removed from V and 7 bases from J, the gap between germline ends came to 16 bases. The V gene's germline CDR1 is SGHTA and CDR2 FQGNSA. CDR3 nucleotide sequence: TGTGCCAGCAGTCCCTGGGGGTGGGAACAGCCCCAGCATTTT. Protein product: CASSPWGWEQPQHF.

This clonotype was seen more than once but under ten times. The J gene is TRBJ2-3, the V gene TRBV5-1; D is perhaps TRBD1 (6 bases). Between the trimmed V and J ends, which lost 0 bases and 5 bases, there was a span of 22 bases. The germline V gene encodes CDR1 SGHRS and CDR2 YFSETQ. This CDR3 has 18 residues. DNA for the CDR3: TGCGCCAGCAGCTTGGGTCCACGGTGGCAGGGGAATCAAGATACGCAGTATTTT. Protein: CASSLGPRWQGNQDTQYF. Full variable domain (outside the CDR3, taken from reference TRBV5-1 and TRBJ2-3): KAGVTQTPRYLIKTRGQQVTLSCSPISGHRSVSWYQQTPGQGLQFLFEYFSETQRNKGNFPGRFSGRQFSNSRSEMNVSTLELGDSALYLCASSLGPRWQGNQDTQYFGPGTRLTVL.

The chain employs TRBV6-1 and TRBJ1-1, with D perhaps matching TRBD1 (5 bases). Germline CDR1 reads MNHNS; CDR2 reads SASEGT. The CDR3 extends over 15 amino acids. Trimming cost V 5 bases and J 3 bases, with 16 bases left between them. CDR3 coding DNA: TGTGCCAGCAGTCTTCCCAGGGAGCACTACACTGAAGCTTTCTTT. Translating it yields CASSLPREHYTEAFF.

This clonotype turned up a few times. V is TRBV4-3 and J is TRBJ2-1, with D uncertain. V gave up 0 bases and J gave up 6 bases, with 6 bases separating them. Germline V gives CDR1 LGHNA, CDR2 YSLEER. The CDR3 spans 13 residues. The CDR3 reads CASSQDPANEQFF. DNA for the CDR3: TGCGCCAGCAGCCAAGATCCGGCCAATGAGCAGTTCTTC.

This clonotype has more than one count but fewer than ten. This chain connects TRBV20-1 to TRBJ2-1; D is unclear. Trimming took 6 bases from V and 8 from J, leaving 14 bases between them. In germline, CDR1 is DFQATT, CDR2 SNEGSKA (reference sequence). The CDR3 is 12 residues long. CDR3 sequence (DNA): TGCAGTGCCCAGGCAGCTCTCTATGAGCAGTTCTTC. The encoded protein is CSAQAALYEQFF.

This clonotype was counted between two and nine times. This sequence joins TRBV15 and TRBJ1-5; no clear D. This CDR3 comprises 14 residues. Germline values: CDR1 LNHNV, CDR2 YYDKDF (reference sequence). Trimming stripped 2 bases from V and 3 bases from J, with 8 bases between. DNA of the CDR3: TGTGCCACCAGCAGACGACCCTCCAATCAGCCCCAGCATTTT. Translation gives CATSRRPSNQPQHF.

This chain links TRBV12-3 or TRBV12-4 with TRBJ2-1, with a tentative D call TRBD2 (6 bases). The CDR3 runs to 16 residues. With 1 base removed from V and 7 bases from J, the gap between germline ends came to 17 bases. The CDR3 DNA follows: TGTGCCAGCAGTTTAGTTGGAGGGCCGGGGAGGAATGAGCAGTTCTTC. Protein product: CASSLVGGPGRNEQFF.